Given below is one TCR beta chain in context. This clone is a singleton in its sample. The specificity of this receptor is unknown. Base-call qualities are not available, and no considerably larger clone is one nucleotide away. The data derive from a study of shared clonotypes between healthy human individuals (dated by TCRdb to 2019 to 2021). Notes on the research overall: A couple of women and a few men aged 18 to 49 years were included in the cohort. Per donor, three plates each were used for CD4 naive and CD4 memory, two for CD8 naive, and one for CD8 memory. Blood TCR repertoires of five healthy adults were deeply sequenced to estimate repertoire size and the extent of clonotype sharing between individuals. Different laboratories and diverse techniques were used to prepare libraries and sequence TCR repertoires, to increase sequencing depth and limit assay-specific biases. Between about 0.85 and 9.5 billion PBMCs per donor were obtained by leukapheresis. The full study reports these points: Larger estimated clonotype richness was generally found for naive subsets than for memory subsets. Sampling was limited to blood, and TCR repertoires in tissue likely differ from TCR repertoires in blood. Higher generation probabilities were observed for clonotypes shared by all four sorted-subset donors than for non-shared clonotypes. The genetic and exposure-history diversity represented was limited by the small number of donors. Rarefaction of sorted-subset datasets indicated incomplete sequencing despite the large sequencing depth. Pairwise subsampling led to the expectation that sequencing depth would affect the degree of clonotype sharing among donors. Sharing across a handful of donors was observed for about 5% of naive CD4, under 4% of naive CD8, roughly 2.3% of memory CD4, and about 0.38% of memory CD8 clonotypes.

Donors were healthy HIV-negative adults with no recently reported acute infections or vaccinations. Only Caucasian adults living in Nashville, Tennessee, USA were represented among the donors. Magnetic negative selection was used to enrich CD4+ T cells, after which naive cells were positively selected on CD45RA and the negative fraction became the memory subset. Blood was collected by leukapheresis, and PBMCs were isolated by Ficoll-Histopaque density gradient centrifugation and then cryopreserved in liquid nitrogen vapor phase. Purity and quantity of every magnetically sorted T cell population were checked by analytical flow cytometry. Genomic DNA was isolated from every sorted fraction and measured by UV absorbance on a Nanodrop 2000c. The germline V gene gives CDR1 as SNHLY and CDR2 as FYNNEI. V is shortened by 7 bases, J by 3 bases, and the region joining them spans 10 bases. The CDR3, cysteine through phenylalanine, is 12 amino acids long. The CDR3 DNA has 36 bases and is translated from base 1.

TCR CDR3 regions were amplified from genomic DNA by multiplex PCR using the deep immunoSEQ assay. Extracted genomic DNA from each cell subset was distributed evenly across all wells of several immunoSEQ 96-well plates, and each plate was treated as a replicate. For sorted subsets, roughly 190 ng of genomic DNA, equivalent to some 30,000 T cell genomes, went into each replicate PCR. Purified libraries were measured with a Qubit 3.0 fluorometer, size-checked on a Bioanalyzer 2100, and measured again with the KAPA Library Quantification kit. Every immunoSEQ 96-well plate was sequenced on a separate single-read 150-cycle Illumina NextSeq 550 flow cell. As for the original processing: Because the immunoSEQ output included only junctional sequences and no quality scores, the filtering could not be the same as the filtering used for full-length reads. To assign V/J genes and CDR3, sequences were annotated using PyIR, a Python wrapper for IgBLAST v1.9, with IMGT germline references. Reads were removed for weak V/J assignments (E-value above 1e-6), missing CDR3, stop codons, out-of-frame junctions, or ambiguous translated residues. V3J clonotypes were defined as sequences sharing an identical inferred V gene, J gene, and CDR3 amino acid sequence. Percentage overlap between repertoires was calculated by dividing the number of shared unique clonotypes by the size of the smaller repertoire. RTK rarefaction, the Chao1 estimator, and Recon v2.1 estimates of unobserved clonotypes were used to assess repertoire richness. Generation probabilities for all TCRbeta clonotypes obtained by the gDNA method from a handful of donors were computed using OLGA. In TCRdb, the immuneACCESS table is reduced to in-frame sequences with V and J assigned. These tables do not hold every clone; where another copy was compared, an unresolved V gene accounts for under half, and the others remain unexplained. The V and J calls and clone size are taken from that table; D and trimming were inferred from the DNA. In this sample the table shows roughly 2 million clones, about 95% of which occur a single time. The ten largest clones represent 0.13% of the sample.

The receptor's source is a man between 18 and 35 years old in good health. The sequencing input was naive CD4+ T cells sorted from blood. This specimen's cell subset or site label, interpreted: CD45RA+ positively selected. The sequence joins TRBV2 to TRBJ2-7; the D gene cannot be resolved reliably. The CDR3 is CASNSGVYEQYF. The bases read TGTGCCAGCAATAGTGGAGTCTACGAGCAGTACTTC.